This record concerns one T cell receptor beta chain sequence. Its target is not known. This CDR3 is also generated by other DNA sequences in the sample. From germline, CDR1 is SGHNT and CDR2 YYREEE (reference sequence). V was pared by 0 bases and J by 7 bases, with 0 bases of the junction left unmatched. The CDR3 covers 13 residues. The table came from immunoSEQ multiplex PCR; TCRdb's copy has only in-frame clones and leaves some out. The profile shows about 130,000 clones, approximately 95% of them singletons. The sample originates from a study of cytomegalovirus exposure and HLA in healthy donors. Overall study results and limits: Listed as cytomegalovirus-associated were 150 or so TCR beta chains. Most TCRs appeared rarely, but some public TCRs recurred in many donors.

The J gene is TRBJ1-5, the V gene TRBV5-4, with TRBD1 matching over 8 bases. The sequence was collected from a man younger than 35 in good health and CMV-seronegative. The specimen sequenced was PBMCs. The CDR3 sequence: CASSLDRGQPQHF. The CDR3 nucleotides read TGTGCCAGCAGCTTGGACAGGGGGCAGCCCCAGCATTTT.